The rows below give T cell receptor beta chains drawn from one sample of a study of blood T cell repertoires in COVID-19. The repertoire was sequenced with immunoSEQ multiplex PCR; TCRdb's copy has only in-frame clones and lacks some. The table records roughly 250,000 clones, 70% to 90% of them present only once. Sequenced material: PBMCs or T cells enriched from blood (not recorded which). The receptor set was obtained from a woman in her 50s who had recovered from COVID-19. Both conserved end residues are part of each CDR3. A D gene is named only where the DNA matches it firmly. Size tells how often a clone was seen (once, few, many) or the class of an expanded clone, and some rows leave it out.

>few|TRBV19|NA|TRBJ2-3
TGTGCCAGTAGCCTGGGGCTTATTAGCACAGATACGCAGTATTTT
CASSLGLISTDTQYF
>NA|TRBV19|NA|TRBJ1-5
TGTGCCAGTAGTGGCCGGTGGAGGAGCAATCAGCCCCAGCATTTT
CASSGRWRSNQPQHF
>NA|TRBV7-9|TRBD2|TRBJ2-7
TGTGCCAGCAGCTTAGACAGCGGGACCGCCTACGAGCAGTACTTC
CASSLDSGTAYEQYF
>NA|TRBV18|TRBD1|TRBJ1-1
TGTGCCAGCTCACCACCGGGACAGGGAGGCGGCACTGAAGCTTTCTTT
CASSPPGQGGGTEAFF
>NA|TRBV5-6|NA|TRBJ2-7
TGTGCCAGCAGCTCCAAGGGACTGCCGGGCTCCTACGAGCAGTACTTC
CASSSKGLPGSYEQYF
>NA|TRBV19|TRBD2|TRBJ2-1
TGTGCCAGTACATCCGTCGGGGAGGGGAATGAGCAGTTCTTC
CASTSVGEGNEQFF
>NA|TRBV6-6|TRBD1|TRBJ2-7
TGTGCCAGCAGATTACAGGGGTTCGACGAGCAGTACTTC
CASRLQGFDEQYF
>once|TRBV5-4|NA|TRBJ1-1
TGTGCCAGCAGCTTGGGAACGGGGATGAACACTGAAGCTTTCTTT
CASSLGTGMNTEAFF
>NA|TRBV5-1|TRBD1|TRBJ1-4
TGCGCCAGCAGCTCGGGACAGGGAAGTGAAAAACTGTTTTTT
CASSSGQGSEKLFF
>once|TRBV28|NA|TRBJ2-5
TGTGCCAGCAGTAAAGCGTCAGGGGCCCAAGAGACCCAGTACTTC
CASSKASGAQETQYF
>once|TRBV5-1|TRBD1|TRBJ1-2
TGCGCCAGCAGCTTGGAGGCTCCGACAGGGCAATATGGCTACACCTTC
CASSLEAPTGQYGYTF